The 11 T cell receptor beta chains reported below all come from one sample, sequenced in a study of shared clonotypes between healthy human individuals (dated by TCRdb to about 2020). The library came from the immunoSEQ multiplex PCR assay. This is the immuneACCESS table as TCRdb keeps it, with only in-frame sequences that have V and J called. A part of the clones is gone; compared with another copy, unresolved V genes explain less than half, and the rest is unexplained. This sample gives about 1,800,000 clones in total; about 95% of them show up just once. The ten largest clones capture less than 1.5% of the sample. CD8 naive samples consisted of CD45RO-negative cells that were positively selected for CCR7, yielding a CD45RA+CCR7+ population without TemRA cells. Input material: naive CD8+ T cells sorted from blood. Explained via the paper, the cell subset or site label denotes: CD45RA+CCR7+. The receptors here all came from a man younger than 35 in good health.

This chain links TRBV7-9 with TRBJ2-6; the D is unclear. This CDR3 spans 17 amino acids. Trimming removed 7 bases at V and 1 base at J, with 17 bases between. The germline V gene encodes CDR1 SEHNR and CDR2 FQNEAQ (reference sequence). The CDR3 region has the DNA TGTGCCAGCAAAAAATTGTCTTTCGTTTCTGGGGCCAACGTCCTGACTTTC. Amino acids: CASKKLSFVSGANVLTF.

This clone was picked up one time. The gene calls are TRBV7-8 and TRBJ2-5, with 8 bases that match TRBD1. V lost 5 bases to trimming and J lost 5 bases; unmatched junction nucleotides: 7. This CDR3 has 14 amino acids. In germline, CDR1 is SGHVS, CDR2 FQNEAQ. Written as DNA, the CDR3 is TGTGCCAGCAGCGACCAGGGGGCATTGGAGACCCAGTACTTC. It is translated as CASSDQGALETQYF.

Notes on this clone: An end of the junction differs from the germline gene, which may be a read error. Different DNA sequences within this sample yield the same CDR3. The gene calls are TRBV7-7 and TRBJ2-1; 11 nucleotides line up with TRBD2. CDR1 is SSHAT, CDR2 FNYEAQ, per germline (reference sequence). There are 15 residues in the CDR3. CDR3: CASSLGTSGYNEQFF. In DNA, the CDR3 is TGTGCTAGCAGCTTAGGGACTAGCGGTTACAATGAGCAGTTCTTC.

This clone was detected once. The rearrangement links TRBV11-1 to TRBJ2-7; 9 bases are shared with TRBD2. This CDR3 region has 15 residues. With 5 bases clipped from V and 2 bases from J, the junction kept 7 bases outside the gene matches. CDR1 is SGHAT, CDR2 FQDESV, per germline (reference sequence). The chain's CDR3 is CASSPLAGAPYEQYF. The CDR3 coding sequence is TGTGCCAGCAGCCCTTTAGCGGGGGCTCCCTACGAGCAGTACTTC. Combining the CDR3 with reference TRBV11-1 and TRBJ2-7 gives the whole variable domain EAEVAQSPRYKITEKSQAVAFWCDPISGHATLYWYRQILGQGPELLVQFQDESVVDDSQLPKDRFSAERLKGVDSTLKIQPAELGDSAMYLCASSPLAGAPYEQYFGPGTRLTVT.

This chain connects TRBV5-1 to TRBJ2-7; TRBD1 is a possible D gene (5 bases). Germline CDR1 reads SGHRS; CDR2 reads YFSETQ. With 1 base removed from V and 4 bases from J, the gap between germline ends came to 21 bases. The CDR3 has 17 residues. The CDR3 spells CASSLTATGFIPYEQYF. In DNA form, the CDR3 reads TGCGCCAGCAGCTTGACCGCCACAGGCTTCATACCGTACGAGCAGTACTTC.

The V and J genes are TRBV10-1 and TRBJ2-2, with 7 bases aligning to TRBD2. Germline V lookup: CDR1 WNHNN, CDR2 SYGVQD (reference sequence). CDR3 size: 15 residues. V dropped 10 bases and J dropped 5; count of bases not matched to a gene: 13. The CDR3: CAIREASGRTGELFF. In DNA, the CDR3 is TGCGCCATCAGGGAGGCTAGCGGAAGAACCGGGGAGCTGTTTTTT.

The V call is TRBV28, the J call TRBJ1-5, with 7 bases identical to TRBD1. This CDR3 region has 15 residues. Trimming took 6 bases from V and 0 from J; bases not matched to a gene: 5. Per the germline V gene, CDR1 is MDHEN and CDR2 is SYDVKM. The CDR3, as DNA: TGTGCCAGCAGGGAATGGGACAGTAGCAATCAGCCCCAGCATTTT. Residues: CASREWDSSNQPQHF.

The V call is TRBV5-1, the J call TRBJ2-7; no clear D gene. The CDR3 is made up of 12 amino acids. V was trimmed by 6 bases and J by 3 bases, leaving 10 bases between them. Germline CDR1 is SGHRS and CDR2 is YFSETQ. The CDR3 loop reads CASKNGDYEQYF. The CDR3 bases are TGCGCCAGCAAGAACGGAGACTACGAGCAGTACTTC.

In its sample, this clone was seen a few times. The chain combines TRBV23-1 with TRBJ1-6; D call uncertain. Being an ORF, TRBV23-1 has a function that is uncertain. The V end was cut by 3 bases, the J end by 0 bases, with 6 bases between. The CDR3 sequence is 15 residues long. This chain's CDR3 is CASSHLSSYNSPLHF. The CDR3 region has the DNA TGCGCCAGCAGTCACCTGAGCTCCTATAATTCACCCCTCCACTTT.

The rearrangement links TRBV7-8 to TRBJ2-7, with D possibly matching TRBD2 (6 bases). V was clipped by 0 bases and J by 6 bases, with 18 bases between them. The CDR3 is made up of 16 amino acids. Germline assignment: CDR1 SGHVS and CDR2 FQNEAQ. The CDR3 spells CASSLASGGNLVEQYF. In DNA, the CDR3 is TGTGCCAGCAGCTTAGCAAGCGGAGGGAACCTTGTCGAGCAGTACTTC. The full variable domain, its missing parts supplied by reference TRBV7-8 and TRBJ2-7, is GAGVSQSPRYKVAKRGQDVALRCDPISGHVSLFWYQQALGQGPEFLTYFQNEAQLDKSGLPSDRFFAERPEGSVSTLKIQRTQQEDSAVYLCASSLASGGNLVEQYFGPGTRLTVT.

Note on this clone: At the DNA level, this CDR3 is encoded by other sequences in the same sample as well. The chain combines TRBV9 with TRBJ2-7; TRBD1 agrees at 8 bases. Per the germline V gene, CDR1 is SGDLS and CDR2 is YYNGEE. J lost 2 bases, V lost 2 bases, and 6 bases had no gene match. The CDR3 length is 15 residues. CDR3 sequence: CASSVGQGATYEQYF. As DNA, the CDR3 is TGTGCCAGCAGCGTGGGGCAGGGGGCAACCTACGAGCAGTACTTC.